The next 9 T cell receptor beta chains were all read from a single sample in a study of blood T cell repertoires in COVID-19 (dated by TCRdb to the early 2020s). The library was made by the immunoSEQ multiplex PCR assay. This immuneACCESS table, as held by TCRdb, lists in-frame sequences with V and J called but not all clones. Of the missing ones, under half trace to an unresolved V gene in checked studies; the others have no known cause. In this sample the table shows fewer than 150,000 clones, around 87% of which occur a single time. The ten top clones hold under 6.5% of the sample. The sample comprised peripheral blood. The source of these receptors is a human donor in a cohort sampled during active COVID-19.

This clone occurred a few times. The chain employs TRBV5-6 and TRBJ1-5; D is perhaps TRBD1 (6 bases). Trimming removed 4 bases from V and 0 bases from J, with 14 bases in between. Germline CDR1 reads SGHDT; CDR2 reads YYEEEE. CDR3 length: 16 amino acids. CDR3 residues: CASSRRTALSNQPQHF. The CDR3 DNA reads TGTGCCAGCAGCCGCAGGACAGCCCTTAGCAATCAGCCCCAGCATTTT.

The chain is built from TRBV7-3 and TRBJ2-1; D unresolved. Trimming took 2 bases from V and 2 from J, leaving 10 bases between them. This CDR3 has 15 amino acids. Per germline, CDR1 SGHTA and CDR2 FQGTGA. CDR3 nucleotide sequence: TGTGCCAGCAGCTTACTCTTAAGCCCCTACAATGAGCAGTTCTTC. Encoded protein: CASSLLLSPYNEQFF.

This clone was seen once. The chain joins TRBV29-1 to TRBJ1-1; D gene unclear. CDR1 and CDR2 (germline): SQVTM, ANQGSEA. The CDR3 is made up of 13 amino acids. Trimming cost V 7 bases and J 2 bases, with 14 bases left between them. CDR3 coding DNA: TGCAGCGCCGCAGACGCTAGTAACACTGAAGCTTTCTTT. This translates into CSAADASNTEAFF. Together with reference TRBV29-1 and TRBJ1-1, the CDR3 gives the full variable domain: SAVISQKPSRDICQRGTSLTIQCQVDSQVTMMFWYRQQPGQSLTLIATANQGSEATYESGFVIDKFPISRPNLTFSTLTVSNMSPEDSSIYLCSAADASNTEAFFGQGTRLTVV.

This clone was counted at least ten times. The chain combines TRBV27 with TRBJ1-2; D gene unclear. V gave up 9 bases and J gave up 4 bases, with 24 bases separating them. The CDR3 covers 16 residues. Germline V CDR1 and CDR2: MNHEY, SMNVEV (reference sequence). CDR3 protein: CASREAQDSGTYGYTF. As DNA, the CDR3 is TGTGCCAGTCGGGAGGCGCAGGATTCGGGTACCTATGGCTACACCTTC.

The chain employs TRBV29-1 and TRBJ2-3; D is undetermined. The ends were cut back, 7 bases at V and 0 bases at J, with 8 bases in the middle. The CDR3 loop spans 12 amino acids. CDR1 is SQVTM, CDR2 ANQGSEA, per germline. As DNA, the CDR3 is TGCAGCGCTTTATATAGCACAGATACGCAGTATTTT. It is translated as CSALYSTDTQYF.

The V call is TRBV7-9, the J call TRBJ2-1, with 8 bases lining up with TRBD1. Trimming at V came to 5 bases and at J to 9 bases, leaving 12 bases not matched to a gene. Looked up from germline, CDR1 is SEHNR and CDR2 is FQNEAQ (reference sequence). The CDR3 runs to 15 residues. The CDR3 sequence is CASSPRTGSPLEQFF. CDR3 nucleotide sequence: TGTGCCAGCAGCCCCCGGACAGGGTCTCCCCTTGAGCAGTTCTTC.

This clone was recorded only once. The rearrangement uses TRBV18 and TRBJ2-3, with 10 bases fitting TRBD1. J lost 4 bases, V lost 6 bases, and 7 bases had no gene match. The CDR3 is 15 amino acids. The germline V gene has CDR1 KGHSH and CDR2 LQKENI. CDR3 coding DNA: TGTGCCAGCTCTAGAGACGGACAGGGGGCAGATACGCAGTATTTT. Protein: CASSRDGQGADTQYF.

This chain connects TRBV11-2 to TRBJ1-6; 7 bases line up with TRBD1. Germline loops: CDR1 SGHAT, CDR2 FQNNGV. The CDR3 runs to 15 residues. The junction had 6 bases not matched to a gene; V was cut back by 3 bases and J by 7 bases. Here the CDR3 reads CASSFIGQANSPLHF. The CDR3 DNA follows: TGTGCCAGCAGCTTCATCGGACAGGCCAATTCACCCCTCCACTTT.

The genes are TRBV4-1 and TRBJ2-6, with 7 bases fitting TRBD1. Germline V gives CDR1 MGHRA, CDR2 YSYEKL. The CDR3 consists of 18 residues. Germline trimming cut 6 bases from V and 0 bases from J; bases unmatched to any gene: 11. The CDR3, as DNA: TGCGCCAGCAGACCCCCGGGACAGAAACCCTCTGGGGCCAACGTCCTGACTTTC. Translation: CASRPPGQKPSGANVLTF.